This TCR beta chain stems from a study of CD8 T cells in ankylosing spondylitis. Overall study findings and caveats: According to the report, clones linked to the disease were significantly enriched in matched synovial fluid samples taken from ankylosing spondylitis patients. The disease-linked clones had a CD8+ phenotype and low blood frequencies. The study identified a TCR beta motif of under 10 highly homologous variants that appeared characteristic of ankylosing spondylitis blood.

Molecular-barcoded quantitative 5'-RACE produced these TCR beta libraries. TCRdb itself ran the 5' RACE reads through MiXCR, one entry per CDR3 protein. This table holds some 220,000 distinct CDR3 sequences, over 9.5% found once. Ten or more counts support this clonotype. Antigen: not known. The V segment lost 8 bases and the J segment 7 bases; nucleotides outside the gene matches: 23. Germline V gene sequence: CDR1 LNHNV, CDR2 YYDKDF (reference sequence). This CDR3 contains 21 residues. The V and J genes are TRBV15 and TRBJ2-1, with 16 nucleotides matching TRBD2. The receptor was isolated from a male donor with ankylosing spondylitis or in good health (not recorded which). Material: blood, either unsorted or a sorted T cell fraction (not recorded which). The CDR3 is CATLAGHLGLAGGGGWNEQFF. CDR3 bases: TGTGCCACCCTTGCGGGACACTTGGGACTAGCGGGAGGGGGGGGTTGGAATGAGCAGTTCTTC.